The following is a TCR beta chain sequence with its context. The data were obtained in a study of blood T cell repertoires in COVID-19. Germline V gene data show CDR1 as MDHEN and CDR2 as SYDVKM. The CDR3 runs 16 residues. V was pared by 6 bases and J by 3 bases, with 8 bases of the junction left unmatched. In the original processing: Amplifying reference gene primers gave estimates of nucleated cell counts. The method was immunoSEQ multiplex PCR; TCRdb's version includes in-frame clones alone and lacks a portion of them. Clone size and the V and J calls come from that table; the DNA yielded D and trimming. There are 30,000 to 40,000 clones in the sample; roughly 73% occur only once, and about 15% lies in the top ten.

This receptor was obtained from an elderly man with active or convalescent COVID-19. The specimen was peripheral blood. The chain couples TRBV28 to TRBJ2-1, with 10 bases fitting TRBD2. CDR3 region: CASSLPLAGDYNEQFF. DNA of the CDR3: TGTGCCAGCAGCCTCCCTCTAGCGGGAGACTACAATGAGCAGTTCTTC.